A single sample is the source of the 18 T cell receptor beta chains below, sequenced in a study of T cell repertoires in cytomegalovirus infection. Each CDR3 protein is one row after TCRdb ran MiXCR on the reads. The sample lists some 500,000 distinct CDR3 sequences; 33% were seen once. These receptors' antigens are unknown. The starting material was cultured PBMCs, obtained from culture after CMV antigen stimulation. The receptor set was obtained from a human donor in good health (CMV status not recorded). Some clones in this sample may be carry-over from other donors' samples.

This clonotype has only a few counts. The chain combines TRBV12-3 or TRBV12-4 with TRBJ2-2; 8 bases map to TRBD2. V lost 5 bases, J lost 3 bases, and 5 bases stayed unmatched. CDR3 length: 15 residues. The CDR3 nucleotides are TGTGCCAGCAGTATCACTAGCGGTTACACCGGGGAGCTGTTTTTT. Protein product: CASSITSGYTGELFF.

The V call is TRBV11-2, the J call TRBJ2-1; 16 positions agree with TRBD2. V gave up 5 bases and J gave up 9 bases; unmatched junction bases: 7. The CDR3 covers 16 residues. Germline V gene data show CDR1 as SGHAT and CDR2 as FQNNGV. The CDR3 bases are TGTGCCAGCAGCATCGGGACTAGCGGGAGGGATGGTGAGCAGTTCTTC. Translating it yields CASSIGTSGRDGEQFF. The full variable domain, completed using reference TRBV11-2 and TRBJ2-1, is EAGVAQSPRYKIIEKRQSVAFWCNPISGHATLYWYQQILGQGPKLLIQFQNNGVVDDSQLPKDRFSAERLKGVDSTLKIQPAKLEDSAVYLCASSIGTSGRDGEQFFGPGTRLTVL.

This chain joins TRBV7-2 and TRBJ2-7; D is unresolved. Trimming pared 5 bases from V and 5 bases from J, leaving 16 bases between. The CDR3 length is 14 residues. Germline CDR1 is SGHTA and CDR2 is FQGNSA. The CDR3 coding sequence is TGTGCCAGCAGCCCCCCCCACACCAGAGACGAGCAGTACTTC. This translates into CASSPPHTRDEQYF.

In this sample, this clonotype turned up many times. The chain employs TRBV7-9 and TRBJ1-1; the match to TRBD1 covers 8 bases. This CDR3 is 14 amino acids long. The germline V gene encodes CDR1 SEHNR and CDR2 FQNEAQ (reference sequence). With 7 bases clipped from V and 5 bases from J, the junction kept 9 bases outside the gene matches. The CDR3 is CASNDGQGGTEAFF. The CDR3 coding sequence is TGTGCCAGCAACGATGGACAGGGAGGGACTGAAGCTTTCTTT.

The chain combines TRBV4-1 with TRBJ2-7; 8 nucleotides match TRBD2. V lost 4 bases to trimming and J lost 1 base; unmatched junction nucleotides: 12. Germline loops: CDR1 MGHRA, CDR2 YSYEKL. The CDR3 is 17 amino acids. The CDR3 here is CASSPLAELADSYEQYF. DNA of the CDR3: TGCGCCAGCAGCCCCCTCGCTGAACTAGCGGATTCCTACGAGCAGTACTTC.

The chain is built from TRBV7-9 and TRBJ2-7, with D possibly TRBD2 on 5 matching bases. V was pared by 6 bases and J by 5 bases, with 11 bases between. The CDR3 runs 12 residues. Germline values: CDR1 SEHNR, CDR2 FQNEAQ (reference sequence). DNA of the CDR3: TGTGCCAGCAGGAGCGAGGGAGACGAGCAGTACTTC. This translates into CASRSEGDEQYF.

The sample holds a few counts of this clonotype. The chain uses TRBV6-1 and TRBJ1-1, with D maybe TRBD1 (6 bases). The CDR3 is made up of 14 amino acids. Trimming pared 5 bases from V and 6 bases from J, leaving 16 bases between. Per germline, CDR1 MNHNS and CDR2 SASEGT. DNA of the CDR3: TGTGCCAGCAGTTACGAGGCGGACAGCCCTGAAGCTTTCTTT. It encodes CASSYEADSPEAFF.

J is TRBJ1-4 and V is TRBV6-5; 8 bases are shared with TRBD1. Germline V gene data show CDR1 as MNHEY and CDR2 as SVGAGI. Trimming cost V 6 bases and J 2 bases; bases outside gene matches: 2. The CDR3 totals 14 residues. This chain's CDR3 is CASRQGATNEKLFF. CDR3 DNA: TGTGCCAGCAGGCAGGGGGCGACTAATGAAAAACTGTTTTTT.

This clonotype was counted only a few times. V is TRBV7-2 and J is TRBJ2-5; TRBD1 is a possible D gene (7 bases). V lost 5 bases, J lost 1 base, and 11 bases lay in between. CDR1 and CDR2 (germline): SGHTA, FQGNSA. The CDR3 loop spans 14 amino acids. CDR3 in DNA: TGTGCCAGCAGCCGTCAGGGGGGCCAAGAGACCCAGTACTTC. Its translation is CASSRQGGQETQYF.

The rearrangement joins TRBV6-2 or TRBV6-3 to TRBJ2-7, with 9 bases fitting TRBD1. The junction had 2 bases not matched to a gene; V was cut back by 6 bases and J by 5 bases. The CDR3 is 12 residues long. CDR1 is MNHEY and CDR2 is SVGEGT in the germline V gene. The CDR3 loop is CASSGTGNEQYV. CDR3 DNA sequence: TGTGCCAGCAGCGGGACAGGGAACGAGCAGTACGTC.

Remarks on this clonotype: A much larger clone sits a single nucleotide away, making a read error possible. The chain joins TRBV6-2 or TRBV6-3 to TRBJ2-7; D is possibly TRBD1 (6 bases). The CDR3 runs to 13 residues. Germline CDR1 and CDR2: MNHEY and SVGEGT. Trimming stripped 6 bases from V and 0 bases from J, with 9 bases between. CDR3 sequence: CASSSRGSYEQYV. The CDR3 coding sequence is TGTGCCAGCAGCTCCAGGGGCTCCTACGAGCAGTACGTC.

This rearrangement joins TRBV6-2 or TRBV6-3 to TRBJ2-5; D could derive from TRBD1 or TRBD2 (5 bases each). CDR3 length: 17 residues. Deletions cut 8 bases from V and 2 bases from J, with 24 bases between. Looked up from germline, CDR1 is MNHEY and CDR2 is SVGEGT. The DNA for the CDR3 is TGTGCCAGCCAGGGAGAGGTGGGCGACCTAAGACAAGAGACCCAGTACTTC. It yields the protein CASQGEVGDLRQETQYF.

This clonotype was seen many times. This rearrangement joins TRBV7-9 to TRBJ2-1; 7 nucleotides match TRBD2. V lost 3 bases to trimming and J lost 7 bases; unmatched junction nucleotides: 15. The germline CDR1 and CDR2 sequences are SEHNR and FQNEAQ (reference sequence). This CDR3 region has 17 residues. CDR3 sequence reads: CASSFLASGRLKNEQFF. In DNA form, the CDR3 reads TGTGCCAGCAGCTTTTTGGCTAGCGGACGATTGAAGAATGAGCAGTTCTTC.

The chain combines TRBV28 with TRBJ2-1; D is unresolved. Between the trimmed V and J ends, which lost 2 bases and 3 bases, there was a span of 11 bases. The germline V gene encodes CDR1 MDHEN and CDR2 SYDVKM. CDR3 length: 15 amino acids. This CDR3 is CASSLLGIDYNEQFF. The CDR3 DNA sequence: TGTGCCAGCAGTTTACTGGGTATCGACTACAATGAGCAGTTCTTC.

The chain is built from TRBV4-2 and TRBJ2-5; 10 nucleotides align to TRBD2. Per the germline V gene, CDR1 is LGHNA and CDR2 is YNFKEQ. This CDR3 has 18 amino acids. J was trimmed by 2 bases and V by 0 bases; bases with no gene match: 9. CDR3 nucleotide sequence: TGTGCCAGCAGCCAAGACCCTCCTAGCGGGAGTGGGCAAGAGACCCAGTACTTC. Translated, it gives CASSQDPPSGSGQETQYF.

The CDR3 DNA sequence: TGTGCCACCAGCAGAAGGCGGGAAACTGAAGCTTTCTTT. As protein: CATSRRRETEAFF. This chain joins TRBV15 and TRBJ1-1; D uncertain. The CDR3 is 13 residues long. V lost 2 bases and J 5 bases, leaving 9 bases between the germline ends. The germline V gene encodes CDR1 LNHNV and CDR2 YYDKDF (reference sequence). Filled out from reference TRBV15 and TRBJ1-1, the complete variable domain reads DAMVIQNPRYQVTQFGKPVTLSCSQTLNHNVMYWYQQKSSQAPKLLFHYYDKDFNNEADTPDNFQSRRPNTSFCFLDIRSPGLGDTAMYLCATSRRRETEAFFGQGTRLTVV.

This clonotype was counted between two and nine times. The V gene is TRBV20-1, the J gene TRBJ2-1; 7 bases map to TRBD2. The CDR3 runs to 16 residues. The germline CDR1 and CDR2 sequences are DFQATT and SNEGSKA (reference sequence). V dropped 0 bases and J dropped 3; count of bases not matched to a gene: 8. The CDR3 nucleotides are TGCAGTGCTAGAGATTTGGGGGGGAGCGTCTACAATGAGCAGTTCTTC. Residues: CSARDLGGSVYNEQFF.

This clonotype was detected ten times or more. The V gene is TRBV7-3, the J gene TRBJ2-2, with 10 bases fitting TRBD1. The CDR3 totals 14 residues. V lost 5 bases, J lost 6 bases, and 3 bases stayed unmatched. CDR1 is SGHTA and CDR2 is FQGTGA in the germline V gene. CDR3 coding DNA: TGTGCCAGCAGCCGGGACAGGGGCCCCGGGGAGCTGTTTTTT. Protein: CASSRDRGPGELFF.